Listed here are 27 T cell receptor beta chains from one sample, sequenced in a study of blood T cell repertoires in COVID-19. Here immunoSEQ multiplex PCR was the method, and the copy in TCRdb shows in-frame clones only, minus some. The top ten hold around 1.3% of the sample, which has around 250,000 clones, about 91% seen once. Sequencing was done on a sample of PBMCs or T cells enriched from blood (not recorded which). Receptor source: a human donor in a cohort exposed to, infected with or recovered from COVID-19 (not recorded which). The donor label of this sample is uncertain.

The rearrangement links TRBV6-5 to TRBJ2-3; TRBD2 is a possible D gene (6 bases). The CDR3 consists of 15 residues. V gave up 5 bases and J gave up 2 bases, with 14 bases separating them. The germline V gene encodes CDR1 MNHEY and CDR2 SVGAGI. DNA for the CDR3: TGTGCCAGCAGTATGACCGGGGGAACCACAGATACGCAGTATTTT. Translated: CASSMTGGTTDTQYF.

The V and J genes are TRBV9 and TRBJ1-1, with a possible D match to TRBD1 (5 bases). Germline V gene sequence: CDR1 SGDLS, CDR2 YYNGEE. The CDR3 loop spans 15 amino acids. V lost 4 bases and J 5 bases, leaving 18 bases between the germline ends. CDR3 coding DNA: TGTGCCAGCAGCTACGGCCCGGGGGTGAGAACTGAAGCTTTCTTT. Protein: CASSYGPGVRTEAFF.

This chain connects TRBV5-1 to TRBJ1-1; D may be TRBD1 (6 bases). The length of the CDR3 is 14 residues. V lost 4 bases, J lost 4 bases, and 14 bases lay in between. Germline CDR1 is SGHRS and CDR2 is YFSETQ. The DNA of the CDR3 is TGCGCCAGCAGCGCTGGACAGCTCCTCACTGAAGCTTTCTTT. Its translation is CASSAGQLLTEAFF.

This clone was detected a few times. V usage is TRBV2 and J usage is TRBJ2-5; 10 bases fit TRBD2. The CDR3 runs to 15 residues. After removal of 4 bases from V and 3 bases from J, the junction contained 5 bases not matched to a gene. Germline V lookup: CDR1 SNHLY, CDR2 FYNNEI. CDR3 in DNA: TGTGCCAGCAGTGGAGTACTAGCGGGGAAAGAGACCCAGTACTTC. This codes for CASSGVLAGKETQYF.

The genes are TRBV7-9 and TRBJ2-2; 9 bases fit TRBD1. CDR1 SEHNR and CDR2 FQNEAQ come from the germline V gene (reference sequence). The CDR3 has 15 amino acids. V trimming: 5 bases; J trimming: 7 bases; junction bases outside the gene matches: 8. The CDR3 reads CASSPDRGFVGELFF. In DNA, the CDR3 is TGTGCCAGCAGCCCGGACAGGGGTTTTGTCGGGGAGCTGTTTTTT.

The rearrangement joins TRBV25-1 to TRBJ1-2; 7 nucleotides align to TRBD1. J gave up 4 bases and V 3 bases, and 2 bases lay outside the gene matches. The germline CDR1 and CDR2 sequences are MGHDK and SYGVNS. There are 13 residues in the CDR3. CDR3 in DNA: TGTGCCAGCAGTGACGGGACAGCCTATGGCTACACCTTC. Translation gives CASSDGTAYGYTF.

This rearrangement joins TRBV2 to TRBJ1-2; D perhaps matches TRBD1 (5 bases). This CDR3 is 13 amino acids long. The germline V gene encodes CDR1 SNHLY and CDR2 FYNNEI. Deletions cut 8 bases from V and 4 bases from J, with 14 bases between. CDR3 sequence reads: CASRGGAFYGYTF. The CDR3 coding sequence is TGTGCCAGCCGGGGAGGGGCTTTCTATGGCTACACCTTC.

The chain recombines TRBV30 with TRBJ2-1; no clear D gene. The V gene lost 1 base and the J gene lost 7 bases, with 14 bases spanning the gap. CDR3 length: 14 residues. In germline, CDR1 is GTSNPN, CDR2 SVGIG (reference sequence). CDR3 sequence (DNA): TGTGCCTGGAGTGGTAGCCCCCACCCGAATGAGCAGTTCTTC. This encodes CAWSGSPHPNEQFF.

The CDR3: CASSPLRSGGPQETQYF. The CDR3 DNA is TGTGCCAGCAGCCCTCTGAGGAGCGGGGGGCCACAAGAGACCCAGTACTTC. The gene calls are TRBV11-2 and TRBJ2-5, with 9 bases fitting TRBD2. V lost 5 bases, J lost 2 bases, and 12 bases stayed unmatched. Germline-derived CDR1 and CDR2 are SGHAT and FQNNGV. CDR3 size: 17 residues.

The gene calls are TRBV6-6 and TRBJ2-5; a possible D gene is TRBD1 (5 bases). The CDR3 is 13 amino acids. Looked up from germline, CDR1 is MNHNY and CDR2 is SVGAGI (reference sequence). Deletions cut 6 bases from V and 5 bases from J, with 13 bases between. Written as DNA, the CDR3 is TGTGCCAGCAGGGGGCTAGACCGGGAGACCCAGTACTTC. It encodes CASRGLDRETQYF.

This rearrangement joins TRBV7-2 to TRBJ1-4; D is uncertain. CDR1 and CDR2 from the germline V gene are SGHTA and FQGNSA. Trimming pared 1 base from V and 5 bases from J, leaving 11 bases between. The CDR3 extends over 15 amino acids. The CDR3 loop reads CASSLGGRSNEKLFF. CDR3 DNA: TGTGCCAGCAGCTTAGGCGGCAGAAGCAATGAAAAACTGTTTTTT.

This clone was found a few times. The rearrangement uses TRBV4-1 and TRBJ2-2, with D uncertain. The CDR3 consists of 12 residues. Germline V CDR1 and CDR2: MGHRA, YSYEKL. The V gene lost 1 base and the J gene lost 6 bases, with 3 bases spanning the gap. The CDR3: CASSQVSGELFF. In DNA form, the CDR3 reads TGCGCCAGCAGCCAAGTCTCCGGGGAGCTGTTTTTT.

The CDR3 DNA is TGCAGTGCTAAAGCGTACGAGACCCAGTACTTC. Encoded protein: CSAKAYETQYF. J is TRBJ2-5 and V is TRBV20-1; D is unclear. This CDR3 comprises 11 residues. Deletions cut 4 bases from V and 5 bases from J, with 8 bases between. Germline-derived CDR1 and CDR2 are DFQATT and SNEGSKA (reference sequence).

This chain joins TRBV3-1 (or the pseudogene TRBV3-2) and TRBJ2-2, with TRBD1 matching over 7 bases. CDR1 is LGHDT and CDR2 is YNNKEL in the germline V gene (reference sequence). The CDR3 is 15 amino acids. The V segment lost 0 bases and the J segment 7 bases; nucleotides outside the gene matches: 5. The DNA for the CDR3 is TGTGCCAGCAGCCAAGAAGACAGGGACGGCGGGGAGCTGTTTTTT. Its protein is CASSQEDRDGGELFF.

The chain uses TRBV6-6 and TRBJ2-7; possibly TRBD1 for D (5 bases). Germline CDR1 reads MNHNY; CDR2 reads SVGAGI (reference sequence). Trimming removed 3 bases at V and 9 bases at J, with 9 bases between. The CDR3 length is 11 residues. CDR3 nucleotides: TGTGCCAGCAGTTATGACAGCCTGCAGTACTTC. Its translation is CASSYDSLQYF.

The CDR3 protein is CASINGQGYYGYTF. The CDR3 coding sequence is TGTGCCAGCATTAACGGACAGGGATACTATGGCTACACCTTC. This chain uses TRBV6-6 with TRBJ1-2; 8 bases are a match to TRBD1. V shed 7 bases and J 3 bases; nucleotides not matched to a gene: 7. The CDR3 sequence is 14 residues long. CDR1 is MNHNY and CDR2 is SVGAGI in the germline V gene (reference sequence).

The chain uses TRBV2 and TRBJ1-2, with a tentative D call TRBD1 (5 bases). V was trimmed by 1 base and J by 5 bases, leaving 11 bases between them. The CDR3 runs to 14 residues. From germline, CDR1 is SNHLY and CDR2 FYNNEI. The chain's CDR3 is CASSEVAGSYGYTF. In DNA form, the CDR3 reads TGTGCCAGCAGTGAAGTAGCAGGGTCGTATGGCTACACCTTC.

The chain joins TRBV19 to TRBJ1-2; weak D call: TRBD1 (5 bases). With 3 bases removed from V and 1 base from J, the gap between germline ends came to 9 bases. CDR1 is LNHDA, CDR2 SQIVND, per germline (reference sequence). The CDR3 spans 14 residues. CDR3 DNA sequence: TGTGCCAGTAGTATTGCAGGGCATAACTATGGCTACACCTTC. Its translation: CASSIAGHNYGYTF.

CDR3 amino acids: CASSLKRHSQETQYF. Here the CDR3 DNA reads TGTGCCAGCAGCTTGAAGAGACATTCACAAGAGACCCAGTACTTC. The genes are TRBV5-4 and TRBJ2-5; D is undetermined. Trimming stripped 1 base from V and 2 bases from J, with 12 bases between. The CDR3 has 15 amino acids. Germline V CDR1 and CDR2: SGHNT, YYREEE (reference sequence).

Here the CDR3 reads CASSPRGGYEQYF. CDR3 coding DNA: TGTGCCAGCAGCCCACGCGGTGGCTACGAGCAGTACTTC. The V call is TRBV27, the J call TRBJ2-7; D ambiguous. This CDR3 is built from 13 residues. Per the germline V gene, CDR1 is MNHEY and CDR2 is SMNVEV (reference sequence). V dropped 6 bases and J dropped 3 bases, with 12 bases sitting between them.

The CDR3 protein is CASSPFREGEETQYF. In DNA form, the CDR3 reads TGTGCCAGCAGTCCATTCCGGGAGGGCGAAGAGACCCAGTACTTC. The genes are TRBV27 and TRBJ2-5; 8 bases map to TRBD2. The CDR3 consists of 15 residues. Germline V gene lookup returns CDR1 MNHEY and CDR2 SMNVEV (reference sequence). Unmatched junction bases numbered 8, after V lost 5 bases and J lost 3 bases.

The genes are TRBV25-1 and TRBJ1-1; D remains ambiguous. With 6 bases removed from V and 5 bases from J, the gap between germline ends came to 19 bases. CDR3 size: 15 residues. In germline, CDR1 is MGHDK, CDR2 SYGVNS. CDR3 nucleotide sequence: TGTGCCAGCAGGGAGGGAGAAGAGGTCGGAACTGAAGCTTTCTTT. The encoded protein is CASREGEEVGTEAFF.

This sequence joins TRBV9 and TRBJ2-7; D is perhaps TRBD2 (5 bases). This CDR3 region has 15 residues. V was pared by 0 bases and J by 1 base, with 11 bases between. Germline assignment: CDR1 SGDLS and CDR2 YYNGEE. The CDR3 DNA is TGTGCCAGCAGCGTAGATCCGGGGAGATCCTACGAGCAGTACTTC. This translates into CASSVDPGRSYEQYF.

Turning to this clone: The same CDR3 also results from other DNA sequences found in this sample. The V gene is TRBV7-3, the J gene TRBJ2-3; tentative D call: TRBD1 (5 bases). The V and J ends lost 1 base and 6 bases respectively, with 8 bases between them. This CDR3 spans 13 amino acids. Per germline, CDR1 SGHTA and CDR2 FQGTGA. CDR3 DNA sequence: TGTGCCAGCAGCTTAAATTCAGGGGATACGCAGTATTTT. The encoded protein is CASSLNSGDTQYF.

V and J are TRBV3-1 (or the pseudogene TRBV3-2) and TRBJ2-1; TRBD2 is a possible D gene (6 bases). There are 15 residues in the CDR3. CDR1 is LGHDT, CDR2 YNNKEL, per germline (reference sequence). Trimming left V 2 bases short and J 1 base short, with 9 bases between. CDR3 sequence reads: CASSQIGGSYNEQFF. Here the CDR3 DNA reads TGTGCCAGCAGCCAAATCGGGGGATCCTACAATGAGCAGTTCTTC.

This sequence joins TRBV19 and TRBJ2-3; TRBD2 is a possible D gene (5 bases). V gave up 4 bases and J gave up 5 bases, with 10 bases separating them. There are 13 residues in the CDR3. CDR1 and CDR2 from the germline V gene are LNHDA and SQIVND (reference sequence). This CDR3 is CASSSLEVDTQYF. The CDR3 nucleotides read TGTGCCAGTAGTAGTTTGGAGGTAGATACGCAGTATTTT.

The chain is built from TRBV2 and TRBJ1-6; tentative D call: TRBD1 (6 bases). V was trimmed by 3 bases and J by 10 bases, leaving 13 bases between them. This CDR3 region has 14 residues. Germline V gives CDR1 SNHLY, CDR2 FYNNEI. The CDR3 coding sequence is TGTGCCAGCAGTGATCCAGGGGCGGACTCACCCCTCCACTTT. Its protein is CASSDPGADSPLHF.